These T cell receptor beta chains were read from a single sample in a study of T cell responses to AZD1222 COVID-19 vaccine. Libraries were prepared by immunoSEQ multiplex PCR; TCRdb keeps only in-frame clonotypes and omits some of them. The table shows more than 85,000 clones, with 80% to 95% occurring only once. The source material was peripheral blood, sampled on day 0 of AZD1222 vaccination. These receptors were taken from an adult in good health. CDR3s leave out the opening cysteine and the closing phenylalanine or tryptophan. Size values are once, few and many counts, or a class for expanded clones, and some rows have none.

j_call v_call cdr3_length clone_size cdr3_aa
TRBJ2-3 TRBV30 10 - AWSVDSDTQY
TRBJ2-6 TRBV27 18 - ASSPRDPGQGNSGANVLT
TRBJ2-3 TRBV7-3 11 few ASSREGADTQY
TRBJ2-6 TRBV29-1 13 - SVVQVLDGANVLT
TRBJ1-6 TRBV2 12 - ASSEGEGVAPLH
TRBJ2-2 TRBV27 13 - ASSLSAGHTGELF
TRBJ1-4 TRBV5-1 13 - ASSLGVSSGEKLF
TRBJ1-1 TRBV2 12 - ASSPGQGNTEAF
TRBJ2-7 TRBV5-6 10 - ASSFKENEQY
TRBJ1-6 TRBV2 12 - ASKVAGINSPLH
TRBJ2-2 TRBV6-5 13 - ASSTDISGTGELF
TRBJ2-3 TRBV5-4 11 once ASSGLSRDTQY
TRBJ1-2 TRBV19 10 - ASQQENYGYT
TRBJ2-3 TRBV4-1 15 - ASSPSNAGGHRDTQY
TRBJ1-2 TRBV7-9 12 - ASSSTGDRYGYT
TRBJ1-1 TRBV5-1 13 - ASSTRTRTDAEAF
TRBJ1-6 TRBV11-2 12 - ASSLIRGWAPLH
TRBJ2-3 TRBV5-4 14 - ASSSAPSGGRDTQY
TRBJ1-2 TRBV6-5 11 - ASSLRGTGSYT
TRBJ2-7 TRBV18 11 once ASSPDRGGEQY
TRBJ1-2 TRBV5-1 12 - ASSLGSGDRGYT
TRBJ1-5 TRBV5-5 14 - ASSLTGSNSNQPQH
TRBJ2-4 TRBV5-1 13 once ASRSADLGGNIQY
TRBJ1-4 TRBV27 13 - ASSLMGSISEKLF
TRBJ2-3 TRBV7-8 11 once ASTALSTDTQY
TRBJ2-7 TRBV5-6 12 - ASSFSDRVYEQY
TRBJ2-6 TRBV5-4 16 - ASSPPGQGAYGANVLT
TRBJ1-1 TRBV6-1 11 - ASSEQGNTEAF
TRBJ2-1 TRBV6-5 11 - ASSYQEHNEQF
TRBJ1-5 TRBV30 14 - AWSSAGGRSNQPQH
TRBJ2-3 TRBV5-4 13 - ASRLDRGVTDTQY
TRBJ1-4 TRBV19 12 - ASTHPNGAEKLF
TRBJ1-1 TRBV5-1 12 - ASSSDSMNTEAF
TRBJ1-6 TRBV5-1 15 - ASSLTQVGTYNSPLH
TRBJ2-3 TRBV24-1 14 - ATSDRDRTGTDTQY
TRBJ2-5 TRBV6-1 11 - ASSDVVQETQY
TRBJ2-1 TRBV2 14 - ASSDTTGLRGGEQF
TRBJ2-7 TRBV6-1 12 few ASSERKLVAKQY
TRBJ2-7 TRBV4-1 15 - ASSQRKDGGVSYEQY
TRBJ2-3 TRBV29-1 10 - SVDRAQDTQY
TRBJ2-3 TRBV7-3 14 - ASSFSGTQGRDTQY
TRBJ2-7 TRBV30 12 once AWTPDGKSYEQY
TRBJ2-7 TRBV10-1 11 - ASSESARGEQY
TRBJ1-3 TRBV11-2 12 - ASSAGTVGNTIY
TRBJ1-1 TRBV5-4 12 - ASSPGPLNTEAF
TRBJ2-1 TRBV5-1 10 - ASSPVHREQF
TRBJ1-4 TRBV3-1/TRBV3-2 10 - ASSQGSEKLF
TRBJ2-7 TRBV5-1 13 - ASSLDGTSSYEQY